The text below deals with one T cell receptor beta chain. The antigen remains unidentified. Germline CDR1 SGDLS, CDR2 YYNGEE. The CDR3 has 15 residues. Trimming removed 0 bases from V and 4 bases from J; junction bases left unmatched: 7. Via MiXCR, TCRdb re-called the 5' RACE reads, giving one row per CDR3 protein. The data show about 50,000 distinct CDR3 sequences, over 8.5% seen once. The data originate from a study of T-cell memory formation after mild COVID-19. Broader study findings: Second-wave clones reaching peak frequency on day 37 lacked confirmed SARS-CoV-2 specificity.

Specimen: PBMCs or a T cell subset sorted from them (not recorded which). The sequence came from an adult woman who had mild COVID-19 (a few samples of this study predate the infection). Cell type and time point are not known. The V gene is TRBV9, the J gene TRBJ2-7; 7 nucleotides agree with TRBD1. The CDR3 is CASSVGQGPGYEQYF. CDR3 sequence (DNA): TGTGCCAGCAGCGTAGGACAGGGTCCGGGGTACGAGCAGTACTTC.